The source of this TCR beta chain is a study of cytomegalovirus exposure and HLA in healthy donors. As regards this clone: What it binds is not known.

This CDR3 region has 19 residues. The V gene lost 3 bases and the J gene lost 0 bases, with 18 bases spanning the gap. Germline loops: CDR1 KGHSH, CDR2 LQKENI. The PCR contained 60 Vbeta and 13 Jbeta primers. Original handling: Among the unique TCR beta chains that a later analysis counted, some 73 million in all, about 11 million were shared. Generated by immunoSEQ multiplex PCR, the TCRdb table keeps only in-frame clones and is missing some. Clone size and V and J calls were adopted from that table, with D and trimming inferred from the DNA. The sample lists 130,000 or so clones; about 87% were seen once. Study observations and caveats: Later analysis revealed greater clonal expansion in HLA-associated TCR beta chains than in equally common others. It was reported that the classifier diagnosed cytomegalovirus status with high specificity and sensitivity in both the original and validation cohorts.

This receptor was identified in a woman aged 25 to 39 in good health and CMV-seronegative. The V gene is TRBV18, the J gene TRBJ2-6; the D gene is possibly TRBD1 (6 bases). The specimen was PBMCs. The CDR3 region is CASSPIWGQGSSGANVLTF. The CDR3 nucleotides read TGTGCCAGCTCACCGATTTGGGGGCAGGGAAGCTCTGGGGCCAACGTCCTGACTTTC.